A selection of T cell receptor beta chains follows, all from one sample in a study of cytomegalovirus exposure and HLA in healthy donors. Some clones are missing from TCRdb's copy, which holds only in-frame ones; the method was immunoSEQ multiplex PCR. The sample gives some 170,000 clones, around 80% of which show up once; more than 9.5% is in the top ten. The specimen was PBMCs. Receptors originate from a young man in good health and CMV-seropositive. CDR3s include the opening cysteine and the closing phenylalanine or tryptophan. The order of the fields is V gene, D gene, clone size, J gene, CDR3 DNA, CDR3 protein. D genes are given only for firm matches. Size tells how often a clone was seen (once, few, many) or the class of an expanded clone, and some rows leave it out.

>TRBV25-1|TRBD1|NA|TRBJ1-5
TGTGCCAGCAGTGACAGGGGGAATCAGCCCCAGCATTTT
CASSDRGNQPQHF
>TRBV9|TRBD1|NA|TRBJ2-7
TGTGCCAGCAGCGCCCAGGGGGCGGGAAAAAACGAGCAGTACTTC
CASSAQGAGKNEQYF
>TRBV7-3|NA|NA|TRBJ2-7
TGTGCCAGCAGCGCGACAGGCGGCGCCGGATTAGAGCAGTACTTC
CASSATGGAGLEQYF
>TRBV5-1|TRBD2|NA|TRBJ2-3
TGCGCCAGCAGCTGGGGACTAGCGGGAGAGGTTAGCACAGATACGCAGTATTTT
CASSWGLAGEVSTDTQYF
>TRBV7-9|TRBD1|NA|TRBJ1-2
TGTGCCAGCAGCTTAGCGGGACAGGGCTATGGCTACACCTTC
CASSLAGQGYGYTF
>TRBV10-3|TRBD1|NA|TRBJ2-2
TGTGCCATCAGTCCCGGGACAGAGAACACCGGGGAGCTGTTTTTT
CAISPGTENTGELFF
>TRBV27|NA|NA|TRBJ1-2
TGTGCCAGCAAGTTAGCAGGGGATGGAGTCGGCTACACCTTC
CASKLAGDGVGYTF
>TRBV19|NA|once|TRBJ2-1
TGTGCCACCCACGGGGTGACGGTGACTAGCAATGAGCAGTTCTTC
CATHGVTVTSNEQFF
>TRBV29-1|NA|few|TRBJ1-1
TGCAGCGTTGAAGTGACGGGAGCCCCTGAAGCTTTCTTT
CSVEVTGAPEAFF
>TRBV11-2|NA|NA|TRBJ2-5
TGTGCCAGCAGCTTGGCCGGGAGTCAATTCTACTTC
CASSLAGSQFYF
>TRBV10-3|NA|NA|TRBJ1-2
TGTGCCATCAGAGGGGGGGGATCCTCTTATGGCTACACCTTC
CAIRGGGSSYGYTF
>TRBV9|TRBD1|NA|TRBJ2-2
TGTGCCAGCAGCACAAGACAGGGGGCGAACACCGGGGAGCTGTTTTTT
CASSTRQGANTGELFF
>TRBV5-1|TRBD1|NA|TRBJ2-5
TGCGCCAGCAGCGGCACCCGGGACAGAGGCCAGACCCAGTACTTC
CASSGTRDRGQTQYF
>TRBV7-9|NA|NA|TRBJ2-1
TGTTCCAGCAGCTTACTACTCCCGGAGCAGTTCTTC
CSSSLLLPEQFF
>TRBV13|TRBD1|NA|TRBJ2-7
TGTGCCAGCAGCTTAGGGGGACAGGGGATTTTCTACGAGCAGTACTTC
CASSLGGQGIFYEQYF
>TRBV5-4|NA|once|TRBJ2-1
TGTGCCAGCAGCCAGACAGACTACAATGAGCAGTTCTTC
CASSQTDYNEQFF
>TRBV12-5|TRBD1|NA|TRBJ2-7
TGTGCTAGTGGCAAATCCGGGACAGACTCCTACGAGCAGTACTTC
CASGKSGTDSYEQYF
>TRBV6-9|TRBD1|NA|TRBJ1-2
TGTGCCAGCCGTCCGGGACAGGGGTATGGCTACACCTTC
CASRPGQGYGYTF
>TRBV27|TRBD2|NA|TRBJ2-5
TGTGCCAGCAGTTTACTATGGACTAGCGGGGTGCAAGAGACCCAGTACTTC
CASSLLWTSGVQETQYF
>TRBV27|TRBD1|NA|TRBJ2-7
TGTGCCACTGGGACAGGGCGCGTCGAGCAGTACTTC
CATGTGRVEQYF
>TRBV11-2|TRBD2|NA|TRBJ2-1
TGTGCCAGCAGCTTCGGGGCTAGCGGGGGGTACAATGAGCAGTTCTTC
CASSFGASGGYNEQFF
>TRBV5-5|TRBD1|NA|TRBJ1-2
TGTGCCAGCAGCTTTTCGGGACAGGGGTATGGCTACACCTTC
CASSFSGQGYGYTF
>TRBV12-5|TRBD1|few|TRBJ1-1
TGTGCTAGTGGTTTGGCATGGGACAGGAGTTTTGAAGCTTTCTTT
CASGLAWDRSFEAFF
>TRBV4-1|NA|NA|TRBJ2-5
TGCGCCAGCAGCCGAGGGCCTCAGGAGACCCAGTACTTC
CASSRGPQETQYF
>TRBV4-1|NA|NA|TRBJ1-5
TGCGCCAGCAGCCTACAGGTTAGCAATCAGCCCCAGCATTTT
CASSLQVSNQPQHF
>TRBV10-3|NA|NA|TRBJ2-6
TGTGCCATCAGTGAAGACAGTAGTTCTACTGGGGCCAACGTCCTGACTTTC
CAISEDSSSTGANVLTF
>TRBV6-1|NA|NA|TRBJ2-1
TGTGCCAGCGGAGAGCAGTTCTCCTACAATGAGCAGTTCTTC
CASGEQFSYNEQFF
>TRBV5-6|TRBD1|once|TRBJ1-5
TGTGCCAGCAGCTCGGGGACAGGGGTCGTTCAGCCCCAGCATTTT
CASSSGTGVVQPQHF
>TRBV19|TRBD1|NA|TRBJ1-5
TGTGCCAGTAGTATGGACAGGGTGAGCAATCAGCCCCAGCATTTT
CASSMDRVSNQPQHF
>TRBV27|TRBD2|NA|TRBJ2-3
TGTGCCAGCAGTCCCCGGGTAGCGGGAGGCACAGATACGCAGTATTTT
CASSPRVAGGTDTQYF
>TRBV2|TRBD2|few|TRBJ2-5
TGTGCCAGCAGCCCCTCGGGACTAGCGGGACTAGAGACCCAGTACTTC
CASSPSGLAGLETQYF
>TRBV5-1|TRBD1|NA|TRBJ2-2
TGCGCCAGCAGCCCAAGGCCGGGACAGGGGTTCGGGGAGCTGTTTTTT
CASSPRPGQGFGELFF
>TRBV4-1|NA|few|TRBJ2-7
TGCGCCAGCAGCCAAGATCCGACCTTCTACGGGGAGCAGTACTTC
CASSQDPTFYGEQYF
>TRBV5-6|NA|NA|TRBJ2-1
TGTGCCAGCAGCTCCCGGAGCTCCTACAATGAGCAGTTCTTC
CASSSRSSYNEQFF
>TRBV9|NA|NA|TRBJ2-3
TGTGCCAGCAGCCTGCTTAGACAGGGCACAGATACGCAGTATTTT
CASSLLRQGTDTQYF
>TRBV5-6|TRBD1|NA|TRBJ2-7
TGTGCCAGCATGGGACAGTCCTCCTACGAGCAGTACTTC
CASMGQSSYEQYF
>TRBV19|TRBD1|once|TRBJ1-1
TGTGCCAGTACCATCAGCCCGACAGGGGACACTGAAGCTTTCTTT
CASTISPTGDTEAFF
>TRBV27|TRBD2|NA|TRBJ2-1
TGTGCCAGCAGTCCAGGACTAGCGGGAGTGTCTGAGCAGTTCTTC
CASSPGLAGVSEQFF
>TRBV4-1|NA|NA|TRBJ2-7
TGCGCCAGCAGCTGGGGGGGGGCACGGGCCTACGAGCAGTACTTC
CASSWGGARAYEQYF